The clone carrying this T cell receptor beta chain was picked up one time. The antigen remains unidentified. The naive CD8 fraction comprised CD45RO-negative cells positively selected for CCR7 and excluded terminally differentiated effector memory CD45RA+ cells. The authors distributed each subset's genomic DNA evenly over several immunoSEQ plates. The repertoire was sequenced with immunoSEQ multiplex PCR; TCRdb's copy has only in-frame clones and lacks some. The top ten clones hold around 1.8% of a sample with more than 2 million clones, just under 95% of them seen once. The data are from a study of shared clonotypes between healthy human individuals. Whole-study context: Donors had three CD4 naive, three CD4 memory, two CD8 naive and one CD8 memory plate apiece. Study-level findings and limits: Compared with memory subsets, naive subsets generally had larger estimated richness.

J lost 5 bases, V lost 6 bases, and 9 bases had no gene match. In germline, CDR1 is LNHNV, CDR2 YYDKDF (reference sequence). The CDR3 is 14 residues long. The sample comprised naive CD8+ T cells from PBMCs. The receptor comes from a man between 18 and 29 years old in good health. Some clones in this sample may be carry-over from other donors' samples. This chain joins TRBV15 and TRBJ1-1, with 7 bases that match TRBD1. The CDR3 DNA is TGTGCCACCAGTCGCCCAGGGGGGGGGACTGAAGCTTTCTTT. It encodes CATSRPGGGTEAFF.